This T cell receptor beta chain was recovered during a study of early T cells in non-severe SARS-CoV-2 infection. MiXCR, applied by TCRdb to the 5' RACE reads, yields one record per CDR3 protein. The data contain approximately 66,000 distinct CDR3 sequences, 12% of them singletons. Losses at the gene ends were 6 bases for V and 1 base for J; bases not matched to a gene: 6. This CDR3 has 18 residues. The germline CDR1 and CDR2 sequences are SGHTA and FQGTGA. This clonotype was seen more than once but under ten times. The sequence was obtained from an adult who was a healthcare worker with PCR-confirmed SARS-CoV-2 infection or an uninfected control (not recorded which). The donor label of this sample is uncertain. Source: whole blood, taken at baseline. J is TRBJ2-2 and V is TRBV7-3, with 15 bases matching TRBD2. CDR3 residues: CASSPGGLAGGNTGELFF. The CDR3 DNA reads TGTGCCAGCAGTCCCGGGGGACTAGCGGGAGGGAACACCGGGGAGCTGTTTTTT.